This T cell receptor beta chain was retrieved from a study of radiotherapy plus CTLA-4 blockade in lung cancer. Points from the study as a whole: Following radiotherapy plus ipilimumab, tumor-derived TCR clones expanded in the blood.

As concerns this clone: As yet, its antigen is unknown.

Ipilimumab CTLA-4 blockade and focal radiation were given to patients with chemo-refractory metastatic non-small-cell lung cancer. TCRdb keeps only in-frame clones here, not all; method: immunoSEQ multiplex PCR. The sample gives under 20,000 clones, more than 70% of which show up once; 20% to 25% is in the top ten. The origin of this receptor is a human donor with non-small cell lung cancer whose response to radiotherapy plus ipilimumab could not be evaluated. The sequenced sample was peripheral blood, obtained from a patient treated with radiotherapy plus ipilimumab.

The CDR3 DNA reads TGTGCCAGCAGCCCCCGGACAAGGCTAAACTCTGGAAACACCATATATTTT. Its protein is CASSPRTRLNSGNTIYF. This sequence joins TRBV11-2 and TRBJ1-3, with a weak D call TRBD1 (5 bases). Germline V gene data show CDR1 as SGHAT and CDR2 as FQNNGV. There are 17 residues in the CDR3. The germline V and J ends were trimmed by 5 bases and 0 bases, with 17 bases remaining between them.